Listed below are T cell receptor beta chains from one sample, sequenced in a study of blood T cell repertoires in COVID-19. The assay was immunoSEQ multiplex PCR, and TCRdb's table has in-frame clones only and misses some. Among about 480,000 clones listed, roughly 90% were seen once. The sequenced sample was PBMCs or T cells enriched from blood (not recorded which). These receptors were collected from a woman aged 40 to 50 who had recovered from COVID-19. Each CDR3 is given without its conserved first and last residue. The size entry is marked missing in some rows and otherwise reads once, few, many or a size class.

abundance: NA; v_gene: TRBV11-2; j_gene: TRBJ2-2; CDR3aa: ASSLPRGTGGTGELF
abundance: NA; v_gene: TRBV29-1; j_gene: TRBJ2-2; CDR3aa: SVLRRGNTGELF
abundance: once; v_gene: TRBV4-2; j_gene: TRBJ1-2; CDR3aa: ASSQGLTPYGYT
abundance: NA; v_gene: TRBV11-3; j_gene: TRBJ2-3; CDR3aa: ASSLDRGEVRRDTDTQY
abundance: NA; v_gene: TRBV29-1; j_gene: TRBJ1-1; CDR3aa: SARREGTEAF
abundance: NA; v_gene: TRBV5-1; j_gene: TRBJ2-2; CDR3aa: ASSFRGGRLAATSMDGELF
abundance: NA; v_gene: TRBV27; j_gene: TRBJ2-1; CDR3aa: ASRGTGLYNEQF
abundance: NA; v_gene: TRBV11-2; j_gene: TRBJ2-3; CDR3aa: ASKQLSTDTQY
abundance: NA; v_gene: TRBV7-9; j_gene: TRBJ2-1; CDR3aa: ASSHGLARHNEQF
abundance: NA; v_gene: TRBV18; j_gene: TRBJ1-5; CDR3aa: ASSPSSNQPQH
abundance: NA; v_gene: TRBV27; j_gene: TRBJ1-1; CDR3aa: ASSFRGPENTEAF
abundance: NA; v_gene: TRBV21-1; j_gene: TRBJ2-7; CDR3aa: ASSKARDKSSYEQY
abundance: NA; v_gene: TRBV6-6; j_gene: TRBJ1-2; CDR3aa: ASSPGLTPSRSYGYT
abundance: NA; v_gene: TRBV5-8; j_gene: TRBJ1-1; CDR3aa: ASSQRDRGRAF
abundance: many; v_gene: TRBV24-1; j_gene: TRBJ2-1; CDR3aa: ATSDGWASGSRNEQF
abundance: few; v_gene: TRBV10-1; j_gene: TRBJ1-6; CDR3aa: ASSVDRGSPLH
abundance: NA; v_gene: TRBV7-9; j_gene: TRBJ1-3; CDR3aa: ASSPSQGTGNTIY
abundance: NA; v_gene: TRBV20-1; j_gene: TRBJ1-2; CDR3aa: SARAWASYT
abundance: NA; v_gene: TRBV7-9; j_gene: TRBJ1-4; CDR3aa: ASRRDTLEKLF
abundance: NA; v_gene: TRBV6-5; j_gene: TRBJ1-3; CDR3aa: ASTLIGSGNTIY
abundance: NA; v_gene: TRBV10-2; j_gene: TRBJ2-2; CDR3aa: ASKRLAGDNGELF
abundance: NA; v_gene: TRBV6-5; j_gene: TRBJ2-7; CDR3aa: ASRLQVRGEQY
abundance: NA; v_gene: TRBV6-5; j_gene: TRBJ2-7; CDR3aa: ASSYSADRGTHEQY
abundance: few; v_gene: TRBV5-5; j_gene: TRBJ1-2; CDR3aa: ASSLVIVYGYT